Each of the 10 T cell receptor beta chains below was sequenced from the same sample in a study of post-analysis software for immune sequencing data. Broader study findings: With TRBV5-6, TRBV5-1 and TRBV20-1 included, roughly five TRBV segments were more frequent in patients than in controls.

The TCR beta cDNA libraries contained unique molecular identifiers. TCRdb called the PCR reads again in MiXCR, with one record for every CDR3 protein. The data hold around 700,000 distinct CDR3 sequences, with roughly three fifths observed a single time. Their antigen targets remain unknown. The sample consisted of blood. The receptors stem from a girl aged 2-10 years with multiple sclerosis.

This clonotype has a single count. The gene calls are TRBV12-3 or TRBV12-4 and TRBJ2-1; possibly TRBD1 for D (6 bases). V was trimmed by 7 bases and J by 5 bases, leaving 12 bases between them. CDR3 length: 13 residues. The CDR3 nucleotides are TGTGCCAGCACCCGGGACATAGACAATGAGCAGTTCTTC. As protein: CASTRDIDNEQFF.

This clonotype was counted between two and nine times. V and J are TRBV12-3 or TRBV12-4 and TRBJ2-4, with D perhaps matching TRBD1 (6 bases). Trimming took 6 bases from V and 7 from J, leaving 10 bases between them. The CDR3 runs to 12 residues. The CDR3 is CASRQGRNIQYF. The CDR3 coding sequence is TGTGCCAGCAGACAGGGTAGGAACATTCAGTACTTC.

V and J are TRBV6-6 and TRBJ2-5; D unclear. The end of the DNA aligns better with TRBJ2-7, so the J call may be wrong. Germline CDR1 MNHNY, CDR2 SVGAGI (reference sequence). The CDR3 runs 16 residues. The CDR3 is CASSYSITESSYEQYF. The CDR3 coding sequence is TGTGCCAGCAGTTACTCGATTACGGAGAGCTCCTACGAGCAGTACTTC.

The chain combines TRBV20-1 with TRBJ2-1; TRBD2 aligns across 10 bases. The CDR3 has 14 residues. V shed 6 bases and J 4 bases; nucleotides not matched to a gene: 6. Per the germline V gene, CDR1 is DFQATT and CDR2 is SNEGSKA (reference sequence). The CDR3 sequence: CSATVAGGYNEQFF. As DNA, the CDR3 is TGCAGTGCAACCGTAGCGGGGGGTTACAATGAGCAGTTCTTC.

The chain has TRBV6-6 and TRBJ1-2, with D perhaps TRBD1 (6 bases). V lost 6 bases, J lost 8 bases, and 25 bases lay in between. Looked up from germline, CDR1 is MNHNY and CDR2 is SVGAGI (reference sequence). This CDR3 is 16 amino acids long. DNA for the CDR3: TGTGCCAGCAGGACAGGTCCCGGGGTAGGGCAATTGGGCTACACCTTC. Its protein is CASRTGPGVGQLGYTF.

This clonotype was observed a handful of times. CDR3 coding DNA: TGTGCCAGCAGCTTAACGGCGGGAGGACGGGAGACCCAGTACTTC. Residues: CASSLTAGGRETQYF. The chain is built from TRBV7-2 and TRBJ2-5; TRBD2 aligns across 8 bases. Trimming cost V 2 bases and J 5 bases; bases outside gene matches: 7. Germline V lookup: CDR1 SGHTA, CDR2 FQGNSA. The CDR3 spans 15 residues.

This clonotype was detected a few times. The V gene is TRBV2, the J gene TRBJ2-6; D tentatively fits TRBD1 or TRBD2 (5 bases each). V was cut by 4 bases and J by 0 bases, with 16 bases left in between. From germline, CDR1 is SNHLY and CDR2 FYNNEI. This CDR3 spans 18 amino acids. The CDR3 here is CASSAGTVFVSGANVLTF. The CDR3 nucleotides are TGTGCCAGCAGTGCCGGGACCGTCTTCGTCTCTGGGGCCAACGTCCTGACTTTC. Complete variable domain (other parts from reference TRBV2 and TRBJ2-6): EPEVTQTPSHQVTQMGQEVILRCVPISNHLYFYWYRQILGQKVEFLVSFYNNEISEKSEIFDDQFSVERPDGSNFTLKIRSTKLEDSAMYFCASSAGTVFVSGANVLTFGAGSRLTVL.

Concerning this clonotype: The conserved phenylalanine or tryptophan is not found at the CDR3 terminus, so this likely reflects a read error. V gene TRBV4-1 combines with J gene TRBJ2-1; D is perhaps TRBD1 or TRBD2 (5 bases each). The CDR3 totals 12 residues. The germline CDR1 and CDR2 sequences are MGHRA and YSYEKL. Trimming took 0 bases from V and 12 from J, leaving 9 bases between them. The CDR3 DNA follows: TGCGCCAGCAGCCAAGATTTGGGGACGCAGTTCGTC. Protein product: CASSQDLGTQFV.

CDR3: CASSLGGSGTYEQYF. The CDR3 DNA reads as TGCGCCAGCAGCTTGGGGGGTAGCGGGACCTACGAGCAGTACTTC. V usage is TRBV5-1 and J usage is TRBJ2-7; 8 bases align to TRBD2. Germline CDR1 and CDR2: SGHRS and YFSETQ. J was trimmed by 2 bases and V by 0 bases; bases with no gene match: 4. CDR3 length: 15 residues.

In its sample, this clonotype was seen a few times. The chain has TRBV4-2 and TRBJ1-2, with TRBD1 identical over 7 bases. The CDR3 has 14 amino acids. From germline, CDR1 is LGHNA and CDR2 YNFKEQ. V shed 5 bases, J shed 2 bases, and the junction held 5 bases outside the gene matches. This chain's CDR3 is CASSAQDRNYGYTF. CDR3 nucleotides: TGTGCCAGCAGCGCTCAGGACAGGAACTATGGCTACACCTTC.